A single T cell receptor (beta chain) is shown here with its context. Antigen unknown. The CDR3 length is 11 residues. The V gene's germline CDR1 is MNHEY and CDR2 SVGEGT. The source of the sample is a study of human CD8 memory T cell subsets. Findings and limits, study-wide: The study sequenced T cell receptor beta chains and no other chains. Stem-like memory T cell repertoires overlapped minimally with precursor exhausted T cell repertoires.

The authors drew RNA from duplicate vials of fewer than 180,000 sorted CD8+ T cells per subset. The TCR beta sequencing libraries came from UMI-labeled 5' RACE. TCRdb re-analyzed the 5' RACE reads; it lists each CDR3 protein once, without DNA. The sample has 9,000 to 13,000 distinct CDR3 sequences. The source of this sequence is a human donor in good health. The chain carries TRBV6-2 or TRBV6-3 and TRBJ1-1. Sequencing was carried out using CD8+ T cells from PBMCs. The CDR3 spells CASSYGAEAFF.